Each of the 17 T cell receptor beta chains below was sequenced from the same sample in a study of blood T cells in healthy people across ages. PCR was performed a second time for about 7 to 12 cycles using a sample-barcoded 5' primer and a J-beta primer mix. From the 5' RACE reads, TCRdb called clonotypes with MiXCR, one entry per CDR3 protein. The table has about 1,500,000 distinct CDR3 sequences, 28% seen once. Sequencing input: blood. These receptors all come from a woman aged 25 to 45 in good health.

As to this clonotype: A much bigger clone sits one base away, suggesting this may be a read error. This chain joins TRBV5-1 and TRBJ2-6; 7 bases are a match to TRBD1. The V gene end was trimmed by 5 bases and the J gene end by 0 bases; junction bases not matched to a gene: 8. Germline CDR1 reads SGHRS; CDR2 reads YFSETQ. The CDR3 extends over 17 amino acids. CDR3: CASREVGQASGANVLTF. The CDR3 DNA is TGCGCCAGCAGGGAAGTAGGACAGGCCTCTGGGGCCAACGTCCTGACTTTC.

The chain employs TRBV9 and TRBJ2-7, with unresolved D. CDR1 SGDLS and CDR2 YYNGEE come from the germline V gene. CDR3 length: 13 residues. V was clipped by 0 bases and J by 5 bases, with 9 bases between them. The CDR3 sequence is CASSVVGSHEQYF. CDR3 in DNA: TGTGCCAGCAGCGTAGTCGGGTCCCACGAGCAGTACTTC. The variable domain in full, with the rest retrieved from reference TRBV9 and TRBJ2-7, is DSGVTQTPKHLITATGQRVTLRCSPRSGDLSVYWYQQSLDQGLQFLIQYYNGEERAKGNILERFSAQQFPDLHSELNLSSLELGDSALYFCASSVVGSHEQYFGPGTRLTVT.

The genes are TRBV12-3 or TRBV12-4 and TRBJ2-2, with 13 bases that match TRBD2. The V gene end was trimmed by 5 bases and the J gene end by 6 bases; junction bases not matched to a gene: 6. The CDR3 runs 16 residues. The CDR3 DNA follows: TGTGCCAGCAGTCTCACTAGCGGGAGGGCCCCCGGGGAGCTGTTTTTT. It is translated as CASSLTSGRAPGELFF.

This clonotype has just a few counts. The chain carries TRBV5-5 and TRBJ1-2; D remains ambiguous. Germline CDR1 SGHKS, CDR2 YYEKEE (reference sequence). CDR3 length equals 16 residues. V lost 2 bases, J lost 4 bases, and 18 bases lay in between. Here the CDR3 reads CASSFLAEGIGYGYTF. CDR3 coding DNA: TGTGCCAGCAGCTTTTTGGCCGAGGGCATCGGCTATGGCTACACCTTC.

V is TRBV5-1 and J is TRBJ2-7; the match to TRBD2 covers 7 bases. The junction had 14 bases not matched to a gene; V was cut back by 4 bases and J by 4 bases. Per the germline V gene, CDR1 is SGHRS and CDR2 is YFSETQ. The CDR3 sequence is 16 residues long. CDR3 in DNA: TGCGCCAGCAGCCTCCGCCCCCAGGGAGGGTCATACGAGCAGTACTTC. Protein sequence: CASSLRPQGGSYEQYF.

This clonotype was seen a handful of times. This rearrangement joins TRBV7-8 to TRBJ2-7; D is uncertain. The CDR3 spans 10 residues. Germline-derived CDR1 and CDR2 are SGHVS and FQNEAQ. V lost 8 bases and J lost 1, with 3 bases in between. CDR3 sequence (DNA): TGTGCCAGCCCATCCTACGAGCAGTACTTC. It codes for CASPSYEQYF.

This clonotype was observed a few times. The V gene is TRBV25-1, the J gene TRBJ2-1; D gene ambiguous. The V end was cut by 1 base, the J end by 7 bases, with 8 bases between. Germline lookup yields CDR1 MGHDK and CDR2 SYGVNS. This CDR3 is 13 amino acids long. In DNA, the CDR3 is TGTGCCAGCAGTGAATGGGTGGAGAATGAGCAGTTCTTC. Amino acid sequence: CASSEWVENEQFF. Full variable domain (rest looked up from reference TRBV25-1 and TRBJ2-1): EADIYQTPRYLVIGTGKKITLECSQTMGHDKMYWYQQDPGMELHLIHYSYGVNSTEKGDLSSESTVSRIRTEHFPLTLESARPSHTSQYLCASSEWVENEQFFGPGTRLTVL.

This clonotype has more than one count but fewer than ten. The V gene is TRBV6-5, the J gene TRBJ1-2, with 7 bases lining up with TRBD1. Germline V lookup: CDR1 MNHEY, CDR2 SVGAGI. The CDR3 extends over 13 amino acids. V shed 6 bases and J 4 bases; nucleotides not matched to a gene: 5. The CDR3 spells CASSNGQVYGYTF. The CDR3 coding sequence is TGTGCCAGCAGCAATGGACAGGTCTATGGCTACACCTTC.

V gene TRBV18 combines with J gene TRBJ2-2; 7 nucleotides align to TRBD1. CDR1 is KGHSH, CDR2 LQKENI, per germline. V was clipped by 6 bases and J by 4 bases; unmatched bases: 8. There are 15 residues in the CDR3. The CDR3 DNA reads TGTGCCAGCTCGTCCGGGACAGCAGCCACCGGGGAGCTGTTTTTT. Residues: CASSSGTAATGELFF.

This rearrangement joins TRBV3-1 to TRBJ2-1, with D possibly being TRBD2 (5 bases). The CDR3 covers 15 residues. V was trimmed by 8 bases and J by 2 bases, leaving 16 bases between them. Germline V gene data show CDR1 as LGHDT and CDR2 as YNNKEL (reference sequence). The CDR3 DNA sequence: TGTGCCAGCGGCAGAGCTCCCGGGGCCTACAATGAGCAGTTCTTC. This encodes CASGRAPGAYNEQFF.

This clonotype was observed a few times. The CDR3 sequence is CASSDGRAGANVLTF. CDR3 sequence (DNA): TGTGCCAGCAGTGACGGGAGGGCTGGGGCCAACGTCCTGACTTTC. The chain is built from TRBV6-4 and TRBJ2-6; 7 bases match TRBD2. From germline, CDR1 is MRHNA and CDR2 SNTAGT. The CDR3 length is 15 residues. V was pared by 2 bases and J by 2 bases, with 0 bases of the junction left unmatched.

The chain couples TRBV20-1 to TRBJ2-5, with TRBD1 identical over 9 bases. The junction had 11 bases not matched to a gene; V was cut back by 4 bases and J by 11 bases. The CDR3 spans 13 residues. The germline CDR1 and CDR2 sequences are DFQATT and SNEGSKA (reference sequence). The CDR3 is CSAKTGGYTEQYF. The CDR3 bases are TGCAGTGCTAAAACAGGGGGCTACACGGAGCAGTACTTC.

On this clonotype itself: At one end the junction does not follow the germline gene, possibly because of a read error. The CDR3 DNA sequence: TGTGCCTGCAGGCCGACAGGGGGCAACTATGGCTACACCTTC. Encoded protein: CACRPTGGNYGYTF. This chain connects TRBV6-5 to TRBJ1-2; 10 nucleotides match TRBD1. Germline assignment: CDR1 MNHEY and CDR2 SVGAGI. The CDR3 has 14 amino acids.

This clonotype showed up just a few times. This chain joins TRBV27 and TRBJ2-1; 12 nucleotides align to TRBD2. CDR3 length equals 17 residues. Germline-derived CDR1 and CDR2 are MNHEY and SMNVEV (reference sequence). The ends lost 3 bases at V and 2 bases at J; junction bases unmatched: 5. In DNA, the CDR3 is TGTGCCAGCAGTTTTGGACTAGCGGGAACTACCTACAATGAGCAGTTCTTC. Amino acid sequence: CASSFGLAGTTYNEQFF.

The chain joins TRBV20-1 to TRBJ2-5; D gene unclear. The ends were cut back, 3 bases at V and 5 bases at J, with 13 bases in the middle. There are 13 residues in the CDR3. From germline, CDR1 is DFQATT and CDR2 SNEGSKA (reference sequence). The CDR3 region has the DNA TGCAGTGCTAGGGCAGGTGCGGAGGAGACCCAGTACTTC. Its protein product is CSARAGAEETQYF.

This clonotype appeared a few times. CDR3 protein: CATSRLGGAVDEQFF. The CDR3 nucleotides read TGTGCCACCAGCAGACTAGGGGGGGCCGTCGATGAGCAGTTCTTC. This chain joins TRBV15 and TRBJ2-1, with D possibly matching TRBD2 (7 bases). The CDR3 covers 15 residues. Germline V gene data show CDR1 as LNHNV and CDR2 as YYDKDF (reference sequence). V lost 2 bases, J lost 8 bases, and 16 bases lay in between.

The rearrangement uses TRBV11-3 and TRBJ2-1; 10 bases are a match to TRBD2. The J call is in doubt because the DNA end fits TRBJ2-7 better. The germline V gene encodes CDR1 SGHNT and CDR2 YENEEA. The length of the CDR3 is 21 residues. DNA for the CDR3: TGTGCCAGCCGGCGTTTAAAGGTAGCGGGAGGACCAGATCAGCCCTACAATGAGCAGTACTTC. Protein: CASRRLKVAGGPDQPYNEQYF.